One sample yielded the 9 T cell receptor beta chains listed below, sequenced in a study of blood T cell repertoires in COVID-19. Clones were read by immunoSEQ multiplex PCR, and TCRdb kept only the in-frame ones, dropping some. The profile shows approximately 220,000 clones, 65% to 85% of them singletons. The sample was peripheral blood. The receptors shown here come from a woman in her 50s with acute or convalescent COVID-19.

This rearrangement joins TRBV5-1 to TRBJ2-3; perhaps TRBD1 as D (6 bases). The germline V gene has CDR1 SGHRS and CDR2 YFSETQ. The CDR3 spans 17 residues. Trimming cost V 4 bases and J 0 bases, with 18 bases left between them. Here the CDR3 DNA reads TGCGCCAGCAGCAACCAACCACAGGGACAAAGCACAGATACGCAGTATTTT. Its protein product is CASSNQPQGQSTDTQYF.

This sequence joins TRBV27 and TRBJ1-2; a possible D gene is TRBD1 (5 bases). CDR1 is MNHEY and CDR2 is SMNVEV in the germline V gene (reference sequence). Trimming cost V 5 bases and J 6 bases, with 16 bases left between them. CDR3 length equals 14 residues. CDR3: CASSPRWQGDGYTF. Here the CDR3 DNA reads TGTGCCAGCAGTCCCCGGTGGCAGGGTGATGGCTACACCTTC.

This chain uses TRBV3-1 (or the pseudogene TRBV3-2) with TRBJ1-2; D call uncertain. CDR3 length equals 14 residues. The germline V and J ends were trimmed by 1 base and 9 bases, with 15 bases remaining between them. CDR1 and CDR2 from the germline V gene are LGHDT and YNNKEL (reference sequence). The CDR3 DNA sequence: TGTGCCAGCAGCCAAGTTTTTGGGCGCCGTCGCTACACCTTC. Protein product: CASSQVFGRRRYTF.

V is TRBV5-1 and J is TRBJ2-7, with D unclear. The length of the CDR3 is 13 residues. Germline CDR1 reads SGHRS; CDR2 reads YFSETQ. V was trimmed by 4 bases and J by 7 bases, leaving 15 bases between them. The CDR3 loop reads CASSRESQREQYF. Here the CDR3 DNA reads TGCGCCAGCAGCAGAGAGAGTCAGCGTGAGCAGTACTTC.

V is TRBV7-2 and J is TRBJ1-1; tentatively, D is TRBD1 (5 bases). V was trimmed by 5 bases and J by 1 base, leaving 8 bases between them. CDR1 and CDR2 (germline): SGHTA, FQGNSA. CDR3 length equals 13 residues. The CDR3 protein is CASSAGQNTEAFF. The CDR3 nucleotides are TGTGCCAGCAGCGCGGGGCAGAACACTGAAGCTTTCTTT.

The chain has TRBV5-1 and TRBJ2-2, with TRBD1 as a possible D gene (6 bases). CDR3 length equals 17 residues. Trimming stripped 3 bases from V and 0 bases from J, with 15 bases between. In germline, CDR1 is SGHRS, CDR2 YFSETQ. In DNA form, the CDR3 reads TGCGCCAGCAGCTCTACAGGGCGGCTAGCGAACACCGGGGAGCTGTTTTTT. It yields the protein CASSSTGRLANTGELFF.

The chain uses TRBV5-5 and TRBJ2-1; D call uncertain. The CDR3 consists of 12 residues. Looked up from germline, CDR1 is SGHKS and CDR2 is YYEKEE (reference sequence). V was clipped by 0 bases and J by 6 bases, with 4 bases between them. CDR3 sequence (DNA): TGTGCCAGCAGCTTGGCCTCCAATGAGCAGTTCTTC. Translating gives CASSLASNEQFF.

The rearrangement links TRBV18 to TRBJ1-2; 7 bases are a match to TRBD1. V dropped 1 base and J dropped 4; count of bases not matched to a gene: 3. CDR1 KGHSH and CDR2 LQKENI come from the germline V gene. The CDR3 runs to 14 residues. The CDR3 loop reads CASSPRRGLYGYTF. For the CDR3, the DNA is TGTGCCAGCTCACCACGTAGGGGGCTCTATGGCTACACCTTC.

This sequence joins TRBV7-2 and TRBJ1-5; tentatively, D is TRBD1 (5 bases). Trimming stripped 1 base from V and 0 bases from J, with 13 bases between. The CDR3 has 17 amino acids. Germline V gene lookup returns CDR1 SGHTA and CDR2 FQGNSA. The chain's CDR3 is CASSLVSGGGSNQPQHF. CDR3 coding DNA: TGTGCCAGCAGCTTAGTGTCTGGGGGGGGTAGCAATCAGCCCCAGCATTTT.